The entry below gives a single T cell receptor (beta chain) sequence along with its context. These data belong to a study of blood T cell repertoires in COVID-19. In the study overall: PBMCs, B-cell-depleted T cells, or T cells provided the cDNA or gDNA that made up the material.

V lost 7 bases, J lost 4 bases, and 10 bases stayed unmatched. The V gene's germline CDR1 is LNHDA and CDR2 SQIVND (reference sequence). This CDR3 comprises 15 residues. Self-reported history from a screening survey and questionnaire set each donor's cohort. In the original workflow: How many nucleated cells were present was estimated from reference gene primer amplification. Clones were read by immunoSEQ multiplex PCR, and TCRdb kept only the in-frame ones, dropping some. V and J calls and clone size are those listed in that table; D and trimming were worked out from the DNA. In the table there are some 200,000 clones, 65% to 90% of which are singletons.

The sequence came from a woman aged 45-60 years with acute COVID-19. The chain is built from TRBV19 and TRBJ2-3, with 8 bases that match TRBD2. The sequenced sample consisted of PBMCs or T cells enriched from blood (not recorded which). The CDR3 region has the DNA TGTGCCAGTACCTCACTAGCGGCCGCCGCAGATACGCAGTATTTT. Translating it yields CASTSLAAAADTQYF. Combining the CDR3 with reference TRBV19 and TRBJ2-3 gives the whole variable domain DGGITQSPKYLFRKEGQNVTLSCEQNLNHDAMYWYRQDPGQGLRLIYYSQIVNDFQKGDIAEGYSVSREKKESFPLTVTSAQKNPTAFYLCASTSLAAAADTQYFGPGTRLTVL.